This T cell receptor (beta chain) was recorded in a study of T cell repertoires in cytomegalovirus infection. Study at large: Epitope selection comprised recently identified HLA-C-restricted CMV epitopes and well-studied HLA-B-restricted CMV epitopes. CMV infection plus the matching HLA type was flagged by public TCR beta signatures. Points from the study as a whole: In two of eight donors, the top clonotype was HLA-C-restricted CMV-specific. Totalled public TCR beta family frequency picked out people who carried CMV plus the relevant HLA.

This clonotype has just a few counts. Its antigen is not known. CDR1 DFQATT and CDR2 SNEGSKA come from the germline V gene (reference sequence). CDR3 length: 14 residues. Trimming removed 3 bases at V and 1 base at J, with 11 bases between. TCRdb used MiXCR to reprocess the reads, holding one entry per CDR3 protein. Of a few hundred thousand distinct CDR3 sequences listed, just under 30% are singletons. The rearrangement links TRBV20-1 to TRBJ2-3; D might be TRBD2 (6 bases). This receptor was taken from a human donor in good health (CMV status not recorded). Some clones in this sample may be carry-over from other donors' samples. This material consisted of cultured PBMCs, taken from culture after CMV antigen stimulation. CDR3 DNA: TGCAGTGCTAGGCGGGACGTCCGCACAGATACGCAGTATTTT. Translation gives CSARRDVRTDTQYF.